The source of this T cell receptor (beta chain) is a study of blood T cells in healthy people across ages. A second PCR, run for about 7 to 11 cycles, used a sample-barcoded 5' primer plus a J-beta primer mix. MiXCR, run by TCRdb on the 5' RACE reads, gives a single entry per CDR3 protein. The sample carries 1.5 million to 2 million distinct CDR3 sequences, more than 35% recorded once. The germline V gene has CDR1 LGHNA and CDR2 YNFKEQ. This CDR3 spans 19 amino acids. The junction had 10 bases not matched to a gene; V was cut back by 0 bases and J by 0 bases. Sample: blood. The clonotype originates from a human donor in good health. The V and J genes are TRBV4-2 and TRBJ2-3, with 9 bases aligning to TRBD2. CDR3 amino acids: CASSQDGYAGGLSTDTQYF. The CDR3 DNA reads TGTGCCAGCAGCCAAGATGGGTATGCGGGGGGGCTTAGCACAGATACGCAGTATTTT.